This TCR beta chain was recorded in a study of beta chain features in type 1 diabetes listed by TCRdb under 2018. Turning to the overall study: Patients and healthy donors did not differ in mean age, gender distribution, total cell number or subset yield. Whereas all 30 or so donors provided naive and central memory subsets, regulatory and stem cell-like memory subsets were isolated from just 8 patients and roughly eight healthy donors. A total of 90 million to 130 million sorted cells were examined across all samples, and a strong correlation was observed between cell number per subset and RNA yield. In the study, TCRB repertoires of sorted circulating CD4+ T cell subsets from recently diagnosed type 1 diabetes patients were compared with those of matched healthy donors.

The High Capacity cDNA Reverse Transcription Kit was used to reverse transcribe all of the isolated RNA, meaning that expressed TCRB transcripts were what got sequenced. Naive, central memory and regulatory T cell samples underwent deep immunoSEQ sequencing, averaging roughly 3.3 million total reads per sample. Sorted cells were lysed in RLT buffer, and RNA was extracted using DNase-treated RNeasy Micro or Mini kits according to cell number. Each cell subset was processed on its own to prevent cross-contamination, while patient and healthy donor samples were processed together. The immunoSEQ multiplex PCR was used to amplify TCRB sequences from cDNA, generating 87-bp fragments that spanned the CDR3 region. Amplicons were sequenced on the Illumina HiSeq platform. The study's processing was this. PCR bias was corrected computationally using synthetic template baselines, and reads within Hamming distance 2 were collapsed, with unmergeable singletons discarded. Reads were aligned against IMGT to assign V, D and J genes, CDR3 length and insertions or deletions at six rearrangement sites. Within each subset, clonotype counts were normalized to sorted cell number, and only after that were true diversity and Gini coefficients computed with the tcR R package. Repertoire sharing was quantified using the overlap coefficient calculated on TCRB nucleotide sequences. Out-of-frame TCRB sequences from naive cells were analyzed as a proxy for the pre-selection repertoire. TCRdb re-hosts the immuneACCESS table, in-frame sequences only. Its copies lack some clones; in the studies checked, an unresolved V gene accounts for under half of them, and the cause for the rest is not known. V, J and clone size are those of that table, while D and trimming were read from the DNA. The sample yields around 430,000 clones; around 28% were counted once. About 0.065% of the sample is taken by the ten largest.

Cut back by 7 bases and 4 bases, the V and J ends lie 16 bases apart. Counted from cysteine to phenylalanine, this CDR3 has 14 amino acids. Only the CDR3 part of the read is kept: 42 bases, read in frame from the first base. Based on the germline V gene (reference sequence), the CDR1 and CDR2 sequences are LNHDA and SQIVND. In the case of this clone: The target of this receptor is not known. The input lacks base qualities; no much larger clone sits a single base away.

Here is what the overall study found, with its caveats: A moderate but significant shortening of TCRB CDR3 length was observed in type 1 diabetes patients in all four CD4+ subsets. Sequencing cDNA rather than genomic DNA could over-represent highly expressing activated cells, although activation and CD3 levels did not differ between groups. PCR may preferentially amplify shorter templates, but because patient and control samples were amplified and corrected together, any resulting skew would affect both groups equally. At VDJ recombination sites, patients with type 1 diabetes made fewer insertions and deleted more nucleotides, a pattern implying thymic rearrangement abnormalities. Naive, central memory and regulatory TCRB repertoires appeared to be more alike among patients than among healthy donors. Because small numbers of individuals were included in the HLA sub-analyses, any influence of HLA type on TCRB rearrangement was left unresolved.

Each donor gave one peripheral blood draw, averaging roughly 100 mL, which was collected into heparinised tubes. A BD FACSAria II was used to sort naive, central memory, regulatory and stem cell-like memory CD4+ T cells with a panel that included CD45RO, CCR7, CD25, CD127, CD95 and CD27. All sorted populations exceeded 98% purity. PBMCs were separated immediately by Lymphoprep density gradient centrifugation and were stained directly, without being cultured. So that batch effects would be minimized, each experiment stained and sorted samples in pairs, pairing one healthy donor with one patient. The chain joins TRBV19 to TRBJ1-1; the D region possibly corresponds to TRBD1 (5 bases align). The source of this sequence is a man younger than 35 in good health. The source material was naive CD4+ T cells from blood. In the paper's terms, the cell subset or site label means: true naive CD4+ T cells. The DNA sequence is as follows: TGTGCCAGTACCTCGGGGAGGGGAGGCACTGAAGCTTTCTTT. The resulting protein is CASTSGRGGTEAFF. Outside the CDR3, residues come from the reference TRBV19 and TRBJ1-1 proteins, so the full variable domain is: DGGITQSPKYLFRKEGQNVTLSCEQNLNHDAMYWYRQDPGQGLRLIYYSQIVNDFQKGDIAEGYSVSREKKESFPLTVTSAQKNPTAFYLCASTSGRGGTEAFFGQGTRLTVV.